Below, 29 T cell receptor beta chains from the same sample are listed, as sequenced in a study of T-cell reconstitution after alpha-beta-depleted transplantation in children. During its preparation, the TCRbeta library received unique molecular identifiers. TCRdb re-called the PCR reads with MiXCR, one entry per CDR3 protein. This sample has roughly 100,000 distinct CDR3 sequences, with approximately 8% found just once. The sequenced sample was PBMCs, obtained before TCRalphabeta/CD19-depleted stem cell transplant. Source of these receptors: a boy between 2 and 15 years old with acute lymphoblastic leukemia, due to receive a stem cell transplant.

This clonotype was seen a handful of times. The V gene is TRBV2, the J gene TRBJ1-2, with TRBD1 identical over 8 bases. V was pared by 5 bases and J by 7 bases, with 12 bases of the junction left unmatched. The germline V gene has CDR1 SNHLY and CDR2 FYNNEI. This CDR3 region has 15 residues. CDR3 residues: CASSFDRGILSGYTF. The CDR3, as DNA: TGTGCCAGCAGTTTCGACAGGGGAATTCTATCTGGCTACACCTTC.

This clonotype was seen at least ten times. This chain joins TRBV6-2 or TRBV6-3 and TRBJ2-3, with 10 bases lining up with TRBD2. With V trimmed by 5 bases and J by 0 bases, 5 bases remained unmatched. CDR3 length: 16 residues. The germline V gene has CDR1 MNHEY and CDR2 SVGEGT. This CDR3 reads CASSVGLAASTDTQYF. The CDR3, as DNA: TGTGCCAGCAGTGTTGGACTAGCGGCTAGCACAGATACGCAGTATTTT.

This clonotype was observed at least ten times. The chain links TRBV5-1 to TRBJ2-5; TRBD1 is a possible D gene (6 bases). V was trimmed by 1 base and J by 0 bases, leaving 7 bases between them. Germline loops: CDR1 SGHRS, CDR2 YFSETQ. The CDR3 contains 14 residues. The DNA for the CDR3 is TGCGCCAGCAGCTTGACAGGGTACCAAGAGACCCAGTACTTC. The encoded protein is CASSLTGYQETQYF. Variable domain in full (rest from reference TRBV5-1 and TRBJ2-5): KAGVTQTPRYLIKTRGQQVTLSCSPISGHRSVSWYQQTPGQGLQFLFEYFSETQRNKGNFPGRFSGRQFSNSRSEMNVSTLELGDSALYLCASSLTGYQETQYFGPGTRLLVL.

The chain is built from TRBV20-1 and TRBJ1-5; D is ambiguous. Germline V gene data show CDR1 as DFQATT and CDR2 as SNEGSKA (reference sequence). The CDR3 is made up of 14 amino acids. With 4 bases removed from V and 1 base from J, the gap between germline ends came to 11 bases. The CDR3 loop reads CSAISDPSNQPQHF. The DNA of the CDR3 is TGCAGTGCTATATCTGATCCAAGCAATCAGCCCCAGCATTTT.

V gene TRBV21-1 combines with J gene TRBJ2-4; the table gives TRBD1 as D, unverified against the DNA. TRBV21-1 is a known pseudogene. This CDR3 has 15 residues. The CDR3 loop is CASSRPGQGKNIQYF. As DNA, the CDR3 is TGTGCCAGCAGCAGACCGGGACAGGGCAAAAACATTCAGTACTTC.

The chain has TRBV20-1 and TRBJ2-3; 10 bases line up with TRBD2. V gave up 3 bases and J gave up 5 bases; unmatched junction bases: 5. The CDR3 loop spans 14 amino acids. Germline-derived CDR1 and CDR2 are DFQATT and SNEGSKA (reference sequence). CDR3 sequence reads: CSARERGGLDTQYF. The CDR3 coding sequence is TGCAGTGCTAGGGAGCGGGGGGGCCTAGATACGCAGTATTTT.

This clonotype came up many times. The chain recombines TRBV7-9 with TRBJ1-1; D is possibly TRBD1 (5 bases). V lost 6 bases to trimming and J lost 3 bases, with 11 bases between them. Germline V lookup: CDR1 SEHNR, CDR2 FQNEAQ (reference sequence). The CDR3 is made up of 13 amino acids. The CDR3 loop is CASRLGTDTEAFF. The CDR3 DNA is TGTGCCAGCAGGCTGGGGACGGACACTGAAGCTTTCTTT.

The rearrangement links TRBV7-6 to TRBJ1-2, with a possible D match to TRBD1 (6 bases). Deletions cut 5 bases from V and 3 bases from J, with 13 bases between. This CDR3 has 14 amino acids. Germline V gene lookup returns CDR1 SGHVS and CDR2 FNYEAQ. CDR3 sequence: CASSPLAGDYGYTF. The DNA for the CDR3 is TGTGCCAGCAGCCCTCTCGCAGGGGACTATGGCTACACCTTC.

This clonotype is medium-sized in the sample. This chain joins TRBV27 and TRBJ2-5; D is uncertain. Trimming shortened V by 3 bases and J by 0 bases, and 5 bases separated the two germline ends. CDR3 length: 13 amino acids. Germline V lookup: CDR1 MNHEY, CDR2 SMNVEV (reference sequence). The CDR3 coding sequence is TGTGCCAGCAGTTTCCTGGACCAAGAGACCCAGTACTTC. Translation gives CASSFLDQETQYF.

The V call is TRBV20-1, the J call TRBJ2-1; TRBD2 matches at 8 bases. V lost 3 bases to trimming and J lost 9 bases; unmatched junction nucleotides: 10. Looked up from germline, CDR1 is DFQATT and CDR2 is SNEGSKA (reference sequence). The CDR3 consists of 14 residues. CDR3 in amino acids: CSARATGGDGEQFF. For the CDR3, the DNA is TGCAGTGCTAGGGCTACCGGGGGGGATGGTGAGCAGTTCTTC.

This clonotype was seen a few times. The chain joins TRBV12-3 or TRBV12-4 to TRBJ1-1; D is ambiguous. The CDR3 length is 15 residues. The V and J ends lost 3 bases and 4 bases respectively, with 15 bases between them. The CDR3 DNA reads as TGTGCCAGCAGTTTTACCCCGTTGGGAGGCACTGAAGCTTTCTTT. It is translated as CASSFTPLGGTEAFF.

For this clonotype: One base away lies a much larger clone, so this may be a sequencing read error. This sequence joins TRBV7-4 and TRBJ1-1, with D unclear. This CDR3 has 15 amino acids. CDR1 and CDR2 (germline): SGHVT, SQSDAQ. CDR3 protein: CATSHPGRMNTEAFF. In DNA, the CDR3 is TGTGCCACCAGCCACCCGGGCCGGATGAACACTGAAGCTTTCTTT.

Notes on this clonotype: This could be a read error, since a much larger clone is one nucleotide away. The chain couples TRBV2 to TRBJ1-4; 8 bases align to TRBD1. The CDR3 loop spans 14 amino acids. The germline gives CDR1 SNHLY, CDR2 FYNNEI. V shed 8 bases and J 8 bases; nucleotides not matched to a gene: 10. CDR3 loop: CASCVTGDREKLFF. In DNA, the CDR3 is TGTGCCAGCTGTGTGACAGGGGATCGGGAAAAACTGTTTTTT.

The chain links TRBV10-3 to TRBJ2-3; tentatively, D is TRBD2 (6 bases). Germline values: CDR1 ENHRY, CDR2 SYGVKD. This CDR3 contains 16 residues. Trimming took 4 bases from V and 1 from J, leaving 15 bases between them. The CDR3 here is CAISGGVRRGTDTQYF. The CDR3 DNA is TGTGCCATCAGTGGGGGGGTTAGGCGTGGCACAGATACGCAGTATTTT.

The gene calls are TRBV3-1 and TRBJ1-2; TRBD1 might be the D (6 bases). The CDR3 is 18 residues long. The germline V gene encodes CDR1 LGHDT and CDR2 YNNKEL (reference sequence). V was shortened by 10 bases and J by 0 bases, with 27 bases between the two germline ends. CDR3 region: CAICSGGAMRSANYGYTF. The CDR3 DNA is TGTGCCATCTGCTCGGGGGGGGCGATGAGATCGGCTAACTATGGCTACACCTTC.

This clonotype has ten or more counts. The DNA of the CDR3 is TGCGCCAGCAGCCAGGTCCGGGGGCCCGGGGAGCTGTTTTTT. Translating it yields CASSQVRGPGELFF. V usage is TRBV4-3 and J usage is TRBJ2-2; possibly TRBD1 or TRBD2 for D (6 bases each). V shed 3 bases and J shed 6 bases, with 11 bases lying between them. The CDR3 extends over 14 amino acids. The germline CDR1 and CDR2 sequences are LGHNA and YSLEER.

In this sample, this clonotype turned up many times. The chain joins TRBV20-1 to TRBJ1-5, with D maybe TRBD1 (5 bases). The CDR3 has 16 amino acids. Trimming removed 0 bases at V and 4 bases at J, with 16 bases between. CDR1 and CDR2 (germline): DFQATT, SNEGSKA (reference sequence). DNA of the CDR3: TGCAGTGCTAGAGATCCAAGAGGGACTGGGAATCAGCCCCAGCATTTT. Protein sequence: CSARDPRGTGNQPQHF.

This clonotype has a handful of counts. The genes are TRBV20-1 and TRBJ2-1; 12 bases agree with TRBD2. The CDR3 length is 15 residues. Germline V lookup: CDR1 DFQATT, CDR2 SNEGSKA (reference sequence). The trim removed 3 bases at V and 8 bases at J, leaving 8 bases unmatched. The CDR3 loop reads CSASATSGGLDEQFF. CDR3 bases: TGCAGTGCTAGCGCTACTAGCGGGGGGTTAGATGAGCAGTTCTTC.

In nucleotides, the CDR3 is TGTGCCAGCAGCATTAGGCGGGGGAGTTCCTACAATGAGCAGTTCTTC. Its translation: CASSIRRGSSYNEQFF. This rearrangement joins TRBV21-1 to TRBJ2-1; no DNA check was done on the table's D call, TRBD2. TRBV21-1 is a listed pseudogene. This CDR3 spans 16 amino acids.

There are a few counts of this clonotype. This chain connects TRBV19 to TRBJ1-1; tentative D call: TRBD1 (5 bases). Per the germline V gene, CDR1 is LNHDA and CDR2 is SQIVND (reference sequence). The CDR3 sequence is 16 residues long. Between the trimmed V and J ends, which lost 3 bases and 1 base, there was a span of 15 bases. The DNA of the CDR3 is TGTGCCAGTAGTATGGCCCCATCGGGGGGGAACACTGAAGCTTTCTTT. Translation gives CASSMAPSGGNTEAFF.

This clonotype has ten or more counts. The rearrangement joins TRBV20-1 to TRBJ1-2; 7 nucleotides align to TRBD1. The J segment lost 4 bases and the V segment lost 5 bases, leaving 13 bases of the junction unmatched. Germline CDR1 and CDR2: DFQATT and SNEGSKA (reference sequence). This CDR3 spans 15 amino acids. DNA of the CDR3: TGCAGTGCTGAGCCCCTGGACAGGATCGGCTATGGCTACACCTTC. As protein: CSAEPLDRIGYGYTF.

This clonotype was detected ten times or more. The CDR3 protein is CASSPPGVSYNEQFF. As DNA, the CDR3 is TGTGCCAGTAGTCCCCCGGGGGTCTCCTACAATGAGCAGTTCTTC. J is TRBJ2-1 and V is TRBV19, with TRBD2 as a possible D gene (6 bases). V lost 5 bases to trimming and J lost 0 bases, with 11 bases between them. The CDR3 loop spans 15 amino acids. Germline values: CDR1 LNHDA, CDR2 SQIVND (reference sequence).

This CDR3 reads CAISDLKGRHRANVLTF. The CDR3 coding sequence is TGTGCCATCAGTGATTTAAAAGGGAGGCATAGGGCCAACGTCCTGACTTTC. The chain has TRBV10-3 and TRBJ2-6; D might be TRBD2 (6 bases). Trimming left V 3 bases short and J 5 bases short, with 17 bases between. The germline gives CDR1 ENHRY, CDR2 SYGVKD. The CDR3 has 17 residues.

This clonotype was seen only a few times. DNA of the CDR3: TGTGCCAGCAGCCGGTATGGGGCCTTGGGGGAGACCCAGTACTTC. This encodes CASSRYGALGETQYF. The chain employs TRBV9 and TRBJ2-5; perhaps TRBD1 as D (5 bases). Looked up from germline, CDR1 is SGDLS and CDR2 is YYNGEE. V was trimmed by 4 bases and J by 5 bases, leaving 18 bases between them. This CDR3 has 15 residues.

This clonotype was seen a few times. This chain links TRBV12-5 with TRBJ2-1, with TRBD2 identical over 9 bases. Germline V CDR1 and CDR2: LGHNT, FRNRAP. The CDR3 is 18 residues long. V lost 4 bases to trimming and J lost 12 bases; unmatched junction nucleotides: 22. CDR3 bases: TGTGCTAGTGGTTCCACTCAAGCCGGGACTAGCTCCACAATGAGGCAGTTCTTC. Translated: CASGSTQAGTSSTMRQFF.

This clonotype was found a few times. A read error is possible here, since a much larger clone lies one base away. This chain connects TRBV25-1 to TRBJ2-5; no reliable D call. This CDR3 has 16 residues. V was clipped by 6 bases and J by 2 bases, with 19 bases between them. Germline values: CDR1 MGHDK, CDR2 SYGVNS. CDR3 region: CASRYQTGSWQETQYF. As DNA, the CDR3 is TGTGCCAGCAGATACCAAACGGGTAGCTGGCAAGAGACCCAGTACTTC.

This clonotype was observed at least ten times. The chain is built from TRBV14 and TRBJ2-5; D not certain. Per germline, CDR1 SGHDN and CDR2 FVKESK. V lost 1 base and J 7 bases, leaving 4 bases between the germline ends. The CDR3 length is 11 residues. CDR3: CASSQARTQYF. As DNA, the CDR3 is TGTGCCAGCAGCCAAGCGCGGACCCAGTACTTC.

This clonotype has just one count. The chain's CDR3 is CASGRGGGETQYF. The CDR3, as DNA: TGTGCCAGCGGCCGCGGGGGCGGGGAGACCCAGTACTTC. The rearrangement joins TRBV4-2 to TRBJ2-5, with D perhaps TRBD2 (7 bases). V dropped 8 bases and J dropped 5 bases, with 15 bases sitting between them. The CDR3 extends over 13 amino acids. From germline, CDR1 is LGHNA and CDR2 YNFKEQ.

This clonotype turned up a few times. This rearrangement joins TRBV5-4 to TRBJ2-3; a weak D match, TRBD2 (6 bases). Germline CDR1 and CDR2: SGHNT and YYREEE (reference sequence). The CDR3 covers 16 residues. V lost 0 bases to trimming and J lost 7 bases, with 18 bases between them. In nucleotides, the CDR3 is TGTGCCAGCAGCTTGGCCGGGGAGTTGGCGGGGAATACGCAGTATTTT. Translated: CASSLAGELAGNTQYF.